The TCR beta chain described here comes from a study of T cells after yellow fever vaccination (dated by TCRdb to between 2018 and 2021). In terms of the full investigation: The SMART-Seq v4 Ultra Low Input RNA kit was used to prepare libraries from fractions with low cell numbers. Blood was drawn at multiple timepoints before and after primary and secondary immunization, with bulk PBMC replicates and cell subsets isolated. Bulk TCR alpha and beta repertoires were sequenced longitudinally to track T-cell clones before and after primary and booster YFV17D yellow fever vaccination. Two healthy male donors made up the cohort, one aged 18 to 30 years and the other aged 30 to 39 years.

Overall results and qualifications from the work: Compared with the primary T-cell response, the secondary T-cell response was weaker but faster, peaking on day 5 rather than day 15. Most clones expanded after primary vaccination (around 96% of CD4 and approximately 90% of CD8) were re-detected after the booster, suggesting that broad memory maintenance occurred. A small share of clonotypes was detected in both CD4 and CD8 compartments, with the overlap likely arising from convergent recombination. The study included only two donors, which limits how far the findings can be generalized. Computational filtering was required because FACS-sorted repertoires could contain abundant contaminating clonotypes from the bulk population.

The sample's treatment or condition label, decoded: live attenuated yellow fever vaccine strain. At each blood-draw timepoint, two biological replicates of bulk PBMCs were obtained. PBMCs were isolated from peripheral blood using a standard Ficoll-Paque protocol. TriZol was used to extract RNA from bulk PBMCs, CD4 and CD8 fractions, and dextramer-positive and dextramer-negative fractions. With respect to this clonotype: Its antigen specificity is not known. One base away there is no much larger clone; base qualities are not given.

CDR1 and CDR2 were assigned from the germline V gene as KGHSH and LQKENI. From its cysteine to its phenylalanine, the CDR3 spans 15 amino acids. The read is trimmed to its CDR3 DNA, 45 bases read in frame from base 1. The trim is 3 bases for V and 7 bases for J, with a gap of 15 bases between the germline ends. TCR cDNA was synthesized by 5'RACE template switching, through which a universal primer site and unique molecular identifiers were introduced. Priming of cDNA synthesis was performed from both the TCR alpha and TCR beta constant segments. Two PCR steps were used to amplify libraries, with sample barcodes and sequencing adapters being added in the second step. Sequencing of the libraries was done on either Illumina HiSeq 2500 (2x100 bp) or NovaSeq (2x150 bp). The published analysis was carried out like this. MIGEC handled demultiplexing of reads and collapsing into UMI consensus sequences, while MiXCR performed V(D)J alignment. Vaccine-responding clonotypes were defined with edgeR using replicate PBMC samples, requiring FDR below 0.01 and a log2 fold change above 5 up to day 15. CD4 or CD8 identity was assigned to each bulk clonotype according to whether the clonotype was present at higher abundance in the sequenced CD4 repertoire or the sequenced CD8 repertoire. TCRdb reprocessed the public reads (quality trimming at Q25 with fastp, clone calling with MiXCR) and kept in-frame beta chains. Rows are unified per CDR3 protein, each entry keeping the most common DNA and genes. The V and J calls, along with clone size, are taken from TCRdb and not from the paper's own processing. The sample table lists about 350,000 distinct CDR3 sequences, roughly 8% of them with a count of one. Around 17% of the sample is taken by the ten largest.

This material consisted of PBMCs, taken roughly 47 days after the first yellow fever vaccination. This receptor was taken from a man younger than 30 who received the YFV17D yellow fever vaccine. Rearrangement joined TRBV18 to TRBJ2-2, with no reliable assignment of the D segment. The DNA sequence reads TGTGCCAGCTCACCCCCCGCGACACTTGGCGGGGAGCTGTTTTTT. The resulting protein is CASSPPATLGGELFF.